This T cell receptor beta chain derives from a study of early T cells in non-severe SARS-CoV-2 infection. TCRdb passed the 5' RACE reads through MiXCR, listing each CDR3 protein once. The sample lists around 84,000 distinct CDR3 sequences, roughly an eighth seen once, with roughly 6.4% in the top ten. Trimming at V came to 5 bases and at J to 4 bases, leaving 6 bases not matched to a gene. Germline V gene lookup returns CDR1 SGHVS and CDR2 FNYEAQ. CDR3 size: 15 residues. This clonotype has a count of ten or more. This receptor was obtained from an adult who was a healthcare worker with PCR-confirmed SARS-CoV-2 infection or an uninfected control (not recorded which). J is TRBJ2-1 and V is TRBV7-6; 9 positions agree with TRBD2. The sequenced sample consisted of whole blood. The CDR3 region has the DNA TGTGCCAGCAGCCCGAAAGCGGGAGGATACAATGAGCAGTTCTTC. Translation: CASSPKAGGYNEQFF.